The 9 T cell receptor beta chains reported below all come from one sample, sequenced in a study of neoadjuvant nivolumab and ipilimumab in lung cancer. TCRdb keeps only in-frame clones here, not all; method: immunoSEQ multiplex PCR. The data contain 1,000 to 1,200 clones, 70% to 85% of them singletons. Source: adjacent normal lung tissue, taken after neoadjuvant nivolumab, alone or with ipilimumab, at or shortly before surgery. These receptors were taken from an adult with non-small cell lung cancer.

The V gene is TRBV4-3, the J gene TRBJ1-1; no reliable D call. There are 14 residues in the CDR3. V shed 3 bases and J shed 1 base, with 9 bases lying between them. The V gene's germline CDR1 is LGHNA and CDR2 YSLEER. The CDR3 protein is CASSQSWQNTEAFF. DNA of the CDR3: TGCGCCAGCAGCCAGAGCTGGCAGAACACTGAAGCTTTCTTT.

The chain carries TRBV6-1 and TRBJ1-3; maybe TRBD1 (5 bases). The CDR3 has 14 residues. Per the germline V gene, CDR1 is MNHNS and CDR2 is SASEGT. The ends were cut back, 3 bases at V and 3 bases at J, with 9 bases in the middle. The CDR3 DNA reads as TGTGCCAGCAGTGAGGGGCAGATTGGAAACACCATATATTTT. This codes for CASSEGQIGNTIYF.

CDR3 bases: TGTGCCAGCAGCTTGCGGGCTACTAATGAAAAACTGTTTTTT. Its protein is CASSLRATNEKLFF. The chain employs TRBV5-5 and TRBJ1-4; no reliable D call. The CDR3 extends over 14 amino acids. Germline V gene data show CDR1 as SGHKS and CDR2 as YYEKEE (reference sequence). V gave up 1 base and J gave up 2 bases, with 6 bases separating them.

This clone was found a few times. The gene calls are TRBV9 and TRBJ2-3, with a tentative D call TRBD1 (6 bases). Germline values: CDR1 SGDLS, CDR2 YYNGEE. CDR3 size: 18 residues. V shed 0 bases and J shed 0 bases, with 17 bases lying between them. Here the CDR3 reads CASSVGDSTGTSTDTQYF. CDR3 DNA: TGTGCCAGCAGCGTAGGTGATTCGACAGGTACTAGCACAGATACGCAGTATTTT.

The chain is built from TRBV4-1 and TRBJ2-1, with D perhaps assigned TRBD1 or TRBD2 (7 bases each). Trimming took 4 bases from V and 3 from J, leaving 13 bases between them. The CDR3 is made up of 15 amino acids. CDR1 is MGHRA and CDR2 is YSYEKL in the germline V gene. The chain's CDR3 is CASSRGGQHYNEQFF. In nucleotides, the CDR3 is TGCGCCAGCAGCCGCGGGGGACAGCACTACAATGAGCAGTTCTTC.

Details on this clone: The junction differs from germline at one of its ends, possibly a read error. The chain has TRBV11-2 and TRBJ2-7; TRBD2 might be the D (8 bases). Germline CDR1 and CDR2: SGHAT and FQNNGV. The CDR3 totals 12 residues. The CDR3, as DNA: TGTGCCAGCAGCTTGGTTAGCGGGACAGCTAACTTC. Translated, it gives CASSLVSGTANF.

V and J are TRBV28 and TRBJ2-7; D might be TRBD2 (5 bases). This CDR3 region has 14 residues. The V gene lost 11 bases and the J gene lost 2 bases, with 19 bases spanning the gap. CDR1 is MDHEN and CDR2 is SYDVKM in the germline V gene. CDR3 sequence reads: CASSLQTLTYEQYF. The CDR3 DNA reads as TGTGCCTCTAGCCTCCAGACACTAACCTACGAGCAGTACTTC.

This rearrangement joins TRBV10-3 to TRBJ2-1; 11 nucleotides align to TRBD1. With V trimmed by 8 bases and J by 4 bases, 16 bases remained unmatched. The CDR3 spans 18 residues. The germline V gene encodes CDR1 ENHRY and CDR2 SYGVKD. In DNA form, the CDR3 reads TGTGCCATCTGCCCCAACGGGACAGGGGGGAAATCTTACAATGAGCAGTTCTTC. This encodes CAICPNGTGGKSYNEQFF.

The V gene is TRBV7-3, the J gene TRBJ2-6, with D unresolved. The CDR3 totals 18 residues. V lost 4 bases, J lost 5 bases, and 21 bases lay in between. CDR1 SGHTA and CDR2 FQGTGA come from the germline V gene. CDR3 in DNA: TGTGCCAGCAGCTCAGCCACACGCTTACAAAGTCGGGCCAACGTCCTGACTTTC. Translating gives CASSSATRLQSRANVLTF.